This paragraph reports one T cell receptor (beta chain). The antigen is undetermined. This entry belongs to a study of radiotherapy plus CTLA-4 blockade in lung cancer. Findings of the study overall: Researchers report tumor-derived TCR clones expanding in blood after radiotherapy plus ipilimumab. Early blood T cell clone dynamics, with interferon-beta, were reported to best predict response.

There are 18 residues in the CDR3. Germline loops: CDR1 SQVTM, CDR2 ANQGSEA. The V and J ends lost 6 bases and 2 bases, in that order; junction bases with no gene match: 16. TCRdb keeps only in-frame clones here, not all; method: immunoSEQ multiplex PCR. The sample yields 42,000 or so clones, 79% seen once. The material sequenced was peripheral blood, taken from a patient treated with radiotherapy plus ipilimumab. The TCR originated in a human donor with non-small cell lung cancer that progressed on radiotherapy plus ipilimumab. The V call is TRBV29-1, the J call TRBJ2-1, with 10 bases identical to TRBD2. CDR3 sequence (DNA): TGCAGCGTCGACCCCCCTCCCCCTAGCGGGGGCACCTACAATGAGCAGTTCTTC. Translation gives CSVDPPPPSGGTYNEQFF.